This T cell receptor (beta chain) was identified during a study of cytomegalovirus exposure and HLA in healthy donors. Study-wide results and caveats: Per a prior analysis, the majority of TCR beta V segments were productive roughly 90% or roughly 30% of the time.

Note on this clone: Its matching antigen is unknown.

PCR employed 60 Vbeta and 13 Jbeta primers. Per the authors' pipeline: A later analysis counted about 80 million unique TCR beta chains, around 10 million shared. Assay: immunoSEQ multiplex PCR; the TCRdb copy retains only in-frame clones and omits some. V, J and clone size are taken as reported in that table, and D and trimming were inferred from the DNA itself. The sample shows 160,000 or so clones, about 80% of them seen only once. This CDR3 has 11 residues. Between the trimmed V and J ends, which lost 6 bases and 9 bases, there was a span of 11 bases. Germline values: CDR1 SGHTA, CDR2 FQGNSA. The chain carries TRBV7-2 and TRBJ1-1; D call uncertain. The sequence came from a woman between 35 and 50 years old in good health and CMV-seronegative. Sequencing was done on a sample of PBMCs. Written as DNA, the CDR3 is TGTGCCAGCAGTCTTACAAGTAAAGCTTTCTTT. Encoded protein: CASSLTSKAFF.